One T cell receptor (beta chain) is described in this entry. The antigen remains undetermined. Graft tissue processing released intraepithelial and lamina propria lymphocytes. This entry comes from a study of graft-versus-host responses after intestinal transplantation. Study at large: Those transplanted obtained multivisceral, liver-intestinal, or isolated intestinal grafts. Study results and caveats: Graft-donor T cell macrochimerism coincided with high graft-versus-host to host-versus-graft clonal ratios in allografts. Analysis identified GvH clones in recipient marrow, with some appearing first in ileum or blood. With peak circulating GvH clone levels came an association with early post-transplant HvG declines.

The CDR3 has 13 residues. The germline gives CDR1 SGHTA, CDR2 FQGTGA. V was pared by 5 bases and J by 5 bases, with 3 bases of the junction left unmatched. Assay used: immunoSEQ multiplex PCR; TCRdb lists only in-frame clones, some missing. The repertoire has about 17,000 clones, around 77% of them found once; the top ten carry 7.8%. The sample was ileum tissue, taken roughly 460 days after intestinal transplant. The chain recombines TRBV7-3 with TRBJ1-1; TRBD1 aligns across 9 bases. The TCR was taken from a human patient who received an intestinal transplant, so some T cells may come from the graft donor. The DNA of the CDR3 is TGTGCCAGCAGCAGGGACAGGGCGACTGAAGCTTTCTTT. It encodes CASSRDRATEAFF.